Listed below are T cell receptor beta chains from one sample, sequenced in a study of T cell repertoires in cytomegalovirus infection. Each CDR3 protein gets one entry after TCRdb re-called the reads with MiXCR. The sample shows hundreds of thousands of distinct CDR3 sequences, approximately 46% of them seen only once. The antigens of these receptors remain unknown. The sequencing used cultured PBMCs, collected from culture after CMV antigen stimulation. The source of these receptors is a human donor in good health (CMV status not recorded). Some clones in this sample may be carry-over from other donors' samples. Both conserved end residues are part of each CDR3. D genes are given only for firm matches. Not every row has a clone size; where given, it reads once, few, many or a size class.

size,V,J,D,length,DNA,CDR3
-,TRBV7-8,TRBJ1-5,-,11,TGTGCCAGCAGCTTAATAGGGCCCCAGCATTTT,CASSLIGPQHF
many,TRBV7-2,TRBJ2-5,-,13,TGTGCCAGCAGCCGCGGTGGGGCCGCGGCCCAGTACTTC,CASSRGGAAAQYF
-,TRBV7-9,TRBJ1-6,TRBD1,16,TGTGCCAGCAGCACTAGGGGACAGCGTGATAATTCACCCCTCCACTTT,CASSTRGQRDNSPLHF
once,TRBV20-1,TRBJ2-3,TRBD2,13,TGCAGTGCCCCGCGGGGGGTCACAGATACGCAGTATTTT,CSAPRGVTDTQYF
many,TRBV7-6,TRBJ2-5,-,13,TGTGCCAGCAGCCGTGGGCAGGGAGAGACCCAGTACTTC,CASSRGQGETQYF
few,TRBV6-1,TRBJ2-1,-,13,TGTGCCAGCAGTACAGAGACCTACAATGAGCAGTTCTTC,CASSTETYNEQFF
-,TRBV10-3,TRBJ2-7,TRBD1,14,TGTGCCATCAGTGAGAGGGACAGGGGCTACGAGCAGTACTTC,CAISERDRGYEQYF
-,TRBV7-2,TRBJ1-4,-,15,TGTGCCAGCAGCAGAGGGGGGACTGGGGGTGAAAAACTGTTTTTT,CASSRGGTGGEKLFF
-,TRBV9,TRBJ2-1,TRBD2,15,TGTGCCAGCAGCGTAGGAGTAGCGGGAGGTTATGAGCAGTTCTTC,CASSVGVAGGYEQFF
-,TRBV7-8,TRBJ2-5,-,16,TGTGCCAGCAGCTTAGAAGCCTTCTTAAGCGAGGGGACCCAGTACTTC,CASSLEAFLSEGTQYF
-,TRBV7-2,TRBJ1-3,-,18,TGTGCCAGCAGCTTAGATTCTTCGGCTGGGTTCGCTGGAAACACCATATATTTT,CASSLDSSAGFAGNTIYF
-,TRBV7-2,TRBJ1-2,-,13,TGTGCCAGCAGCCAAGCGGTGGGCTATGGCTACACCTTC,CASSQAVGYGYTF
few,TRBV7-9,TRBJ1-4,-,15,TGTGCCAGCAGCTTCTCCGGGGGTGGAGATGAAAAACTGTTTTTT,CASSFSGGGDEKLFF
-,TRBV7-6,TRBJ2-7,-,18,TGTGCCAGCAGCTTACCATCCCAAGCGGGCGCTCCCTCCTACGAGCAGTACTTC,CASSLPSQAGAPSYEQYF
few,TRBV7-2,TRBJ2-1,-,17,TGTGCCAGCAGCGGTTACGTCCGCTACAGCTCCTACAATGAGCAGTTCTTC,CASSGYVRYSSYNEQFF
few,TRBV7-2,TRBJ2-1,-,18,TGTGCCAGCAGCTTGCCCGAGGGCGGGATTCGCGTCTACAATGAGCAGTTCTTC,CASSLPEGGIRVYNEQFF
-,TRBV11-2,TRBJ2-1,TRBD2,15,TGTGCCAGCAGCATGGGGCTAGCGGGACTTGATGAGCAGTTCTTC,CASSMGLAGLDEQFF
-,TRBV10-3,TRBJ1-4,-,11,TGTGCCATCAGTGAAGGCGAAAAACTGTTTTTT,CAISEGEKLFF
many,TRBV7-2,TRBJ1-5,-,15,TGTGCCAGCAGCTTAGGAGGGGGGTACAATCAGCCCCAGCATTTT,CASSLGGGYNQPQHF
-,TRBV6-5,TRBJ2-7,-,14,TGTGCCAGCAGGGTCTCGGTTTCCCAGGGGGAGCAGTACTTC,CASRVSVSQGEQYF
-,TRBV18,TRBJ2-7,TRBD1,14,TGTGCCAGCTCACCCCGACAGGGGACGGGGGAGCAGTACTTC,CASSPRQGTGEQYF
-,TRBV10-3,TRBJ2-5,-,18,TGTGCCATCAGTGAGTCGTCCCCGACCCAGATGCAATTGGAGACCCAGTACTTC,CAISESSPTQMQLETQYF
few,TRBV7-6,TRBJ2-1,TRBD2,13,TGTGCCAGCAGCCCCGGGGGGGCTGATGAGCAGTTCTTC,CASSPGGADEQFF
few,TRBV6-2/TRBV6-3,TRBJ2-1,TRBD2,16,TGTGCCAGCAGTATCCGGGACTACTCAGATAACAATGAGCAGTTCTTC,CASSIRDYSDNNEQFF
-,TRBV6-8,TRBJ1-2,TRBD1,13,TGTGCCAGCAGTCACGAGACAGGGCCGGGCTACACCTTC,CASSHETGPGYTF
-,TRBV6-1,TRBJ2-5,TRBD1,16,TGTGCCAGCAGTGAGTTCTTCCGGACAGGACAGGAGACCCAGTACTTC,CASSEFFRTGQETQYF
-,TRBV7-6,TRBJ1-2,-,13,TGTGCCAGCAGCCCCACCCCCCTAGGAGGCTACACCTTC,CASSPTPLGGYTF